The rows below give T cell receptor beta chains drawn from one sample of a study of T-cell reconstitution after alpha-beta-depleted transplantation in children. TCRdb called the PCR reads again in MiXCR, with one record for every CDR3 protein. The sample has 900,000 or so distinct CDR3 sequences, about 16% seen once. Sample: PBMCs, mostly from graft donor cells, taken 360 days after TCRalphabeta/CD19-depleted stem cell transplant. These receptors were collected from a male patient under 18 who had a stem cell transplant for acute lymphoblastic leukemia, so the T cells may come from the graft donor. Both conserved end residues are trimmed from each CDR3. Fields, in order: CDR3 length, V gene, J gene, CDR3 protein.

>10|TRBV6-5|TRBJ2-1
ASSRWGNEQF
>15|TRBV18|TRBJ2-3
ARPTGVLPISTDTQY
>15|TRBV5-1|TRBJ2-2
ASSYGLAGKNTGELF
>16|TRBV4-1|TRBJ2-1
ASRPFWASGVSYNEQF
>14|TRBV2|TRBJ2-1
ASSDLGTGEYNEQF
>13|TRBV5-1|TRBJ2-4
ASSLELIGRGIQY
>15|TRBV5-6|TRBJ2-7
ASSSRLSPETTYEQY
>13|TRBV2|TRBJ2-3
ASSDTSGRGDTQY
>14|TRBV19|TRBJ2-1
ASWGLLSGGHNEQF
>14|TRBV3-1|TRBJ2-1
ASSRVPGLAGGEQF
>10|TRBV20-1|TRBJ2-1
SAGNSGNEQF
>10|TRBV20-1|TRBJ2-4
SASEAKNIQY
>11|TRBV10-3|TRBJ1-2
AISESGTSGYT
>9|TRBV7-2|TRBJ2-3
ASSPAQSQY
>13|TRBV7-9|TRBJ2-7
ASSLVGRFPYEQY
>13|TRBV27|TRBJ2-1
ASSFAASGRHEQF
>13|TRBV12-3/TRBV12-4|TRBJ2-4
ASSFSPGDKNIQY
>14|TRBV9|TRBJ2-1
ASSLFGGAQRGEQF
>12|TRBV7-2|TRBJ2-1
ASSLAVTTNEQF
>14|TRBV4-1|TRBJ2-3
ASSQAGAKSTDTQY
>11|TRBV12-3/TRBV12-4|TRBJ2-1
ASSPLRSGEQF
>12|TRBV2|TRBJ2-3
ASKGLAGENTQY
>13|TRBV12-3/TRBV12-4|TRBJ1-1
ASSLAGQQNTEAF
>17|TRBV12-3/TRBV12-4|TRBJ2-7
ASSINRGRKLVTSYEQY
>12|TRBV5-1|TRBJ2-2
ASSSLAVTGELF
>12|TRBV5-1|TRBJ2-1
ASSLVSAANEQF
>14|TRBV5-1|TRBJ2-1
ASSLDIAGPYNEQF
>15|TRBV7-8|TRBJ1-1
ASSSTRGLPLDTEAF
>13|TRBV5-1|TRBJ2-7
ASSYQAGGSYEQY
>14|TRBV5-1|TRBJ1-1
ASSLALGRGNTEAF
>10|TRBV15|TRBJ2-1
ATSGRHNEQF
>12|TRBV30|TRBJ2-7
AWSGGQGAYEQY
>11|TRBV7-3|TRBJ2-1
ASSLPGFGEQF
>13|TRBV12-3/TRBV12-4|TRBJ2-2
ASSLGTWYTGELF
>9|TRBV5-1|TRBJ1-1
ASSVQGEAF
>14|TRBV4-2|TRBJ2-3
ASSQVTGGVGDTQY